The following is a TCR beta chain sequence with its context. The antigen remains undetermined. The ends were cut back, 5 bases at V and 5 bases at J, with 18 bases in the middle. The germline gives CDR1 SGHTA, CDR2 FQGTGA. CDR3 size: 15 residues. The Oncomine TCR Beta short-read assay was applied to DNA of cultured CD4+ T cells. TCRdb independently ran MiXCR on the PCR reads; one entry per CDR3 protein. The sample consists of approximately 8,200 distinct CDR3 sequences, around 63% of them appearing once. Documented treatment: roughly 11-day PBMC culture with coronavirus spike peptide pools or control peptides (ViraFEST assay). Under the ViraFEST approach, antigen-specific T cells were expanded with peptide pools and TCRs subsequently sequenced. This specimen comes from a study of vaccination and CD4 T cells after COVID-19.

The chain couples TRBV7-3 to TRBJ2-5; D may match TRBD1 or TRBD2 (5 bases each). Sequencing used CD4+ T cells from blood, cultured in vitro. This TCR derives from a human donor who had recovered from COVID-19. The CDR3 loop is CASSLGRAGWETQYF. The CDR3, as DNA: TGTGCCAGCAGCCTGGGCAGGGCGGGCTGGGAGACCCAGTACTTC.